These 20 T cell receptor beta chains came from one sample sequenced in a study of identical twins. TCRdb ran MiXCR on the 5' RACE reads and lists one entry per CDR3 protein. The sample records 270,000 or so distinct CDR3 sequences, roughly 8.7% being singletons. Separately, the same data were catalogued under a study of yellow fever vaccine responses in identical twins.

Input material: CD8+ T cells sorted from blood. These receptors all come from a woman under 30 in good health.

The chain uses TRBV29-1 and TRBJ2-3, with D possibly matching TRBD2 (6 bases). This CDR3 contains 16 residues. CDR1 is SQVTM, CDR2 ANQGSEA, per germline. V lost 0 bases and J lost 3, with 16 bases in between. The CDR3 region is CSVEDLPDYDTDTQYF. CDR3 coding DNA: TGCAGCGTTGAAGATCTTCCGGACTACGATACAGATACGCAGTATTTT.

The V and J genes are TRBV29-1 and TRBJ1-1; 8 nucleotides align to TRBD1. J was trimmed by 3 bases and V by 6 bases; bases with no gene match: 3. The germline gives CDR1 SQVTM, CDR2 ANQGSEA. This CDR3 has 12 amino acids. The CDR3 DNA reads as TGCAGCGTGGAGACAGGGGACACTGAAGCTTTCTTT. Amino acids: CSVETGDTEAFF.

This chain joins TRBV27 and TRBJ2-1, with D possibly TRBD2 on 5 matching bases. V gave up 0 bases and J gave up 9 bases, with 15 bases separating them. Germline CDR1 MNHEY, CDR2 SMNVEV (reference sequence). This CDR3 comprises 15 residues. CDR3 nucleotides: TGTGCCAGCAGTTTATCGAACGAGGGAAACGTTGAGCAGTTCTTC. As protein: CASSLSNEGNVEQFF.

CDR3 amino acids: CALRSSSAGRVTNTGELFF. The CDR3 coding sequence is TGTGCCCTCAGAAGTTCGAGTGCGGGGCGGGTCACGAACACCGGGGAGCTGTTTTTT. The chain recombines TRBV2 with TRBJ2-2, with a possible D match to TRBD2 (6 bases). Trimming took 11 bases from V and 0 from J, leaving 28 bases between them. The CDR3 has 19 residues. The germline V gene has CDR1 SNHLY and CDR2 FYNNEI.

V gene TRBV27 combines with J gene TRBJ2-7, with 7 nucleotides matching TRBD2. The V gene's germline CDR1 is MNHEY and CDR2 SMNVEV (reference sequence). V was clipped by 6 bases and J by 4 bases; unmatched bases: 6. This CDR3 contains 13 residues. CDR3 amino acids: CASRAGVGYEQYF. CDR3 nucleotides: TGTGCCAGCAGGGCGGGAGTCGGGTACGAGCAGTACTTC.

The J gene is TRBJ2-1, the V gene TRBV20-1; tentatively, D is TRBD1 or TRBD2 (5 bases each). V was pared by 3 bases and J by 0 bases, with 9 bases between. The germline V gene has CDR1 DFQATT and CDR2 SNEGSKA (reference sequence). This CDR3 has 14 amino acids. CDR3 in DNA: TGCAGTGCTAGTGGGGGAGACTCCTACAATGAGCAGTTCTTC. It is translated as CSASGGDSYNEQFF.

This clonotype has more than one count but fewer than ten. The rearrangement joins TRBV4-2 to TRBJ2-3, with 9 bases aligning to TRBD2. The CDR3 consists of 16 residues. CDR1 and CDR2 (germline): LGHNA, YNFKEQ. V lost 2 bases and J lost 2; bases outside the gene matches: 5. The CDR3 spells CASSQFSGGNTDTQYF. The CDR3 DNA sequence: TGTGCCAGCAGCCAATTTAGCGGGGGAAACACAGATACGCAGTATTTT.

This clonotype was counted a few times. The V call is TRBV24-1, the J call TRBJ2-3, with D uncertain. V was pared by 3 bases and J by 3 bases, with 9 bases between. This CDR3 has 14 residues. In germline, CDR1 is KGHDR, CDR2 SFDVKD. The CDR3 sequence is CATSDTLFTDTQYF. CDR3 DNA sequence: TGTGCCACCAGTGATACATTATTTACAGATACGCAGTATTTT.

Many counts were recorded for this clonotype. CDR3 DNA sequence: TGTGCCAGCAGCCTCCAAGCGGGGGGGCCGGGTGCAGATACGCAGTATTTT. Translated: CASSLQAGGPGADTQYF. V and J are TRBV7-8 and TRBJ2-3, with 10 bases identical to TRBD2. The CDR3 is 17 residues long. Trimming cost V 5 bases and J 4 bases; bases outside gene matches: 12. Germline CDR1 is SGHVS and CDR2 is FQNEAQ.

This clonotype was seen at least ten times. This chain uses TRBV7-2 with TRBJ2-1, with a tentative D call TRBD2 (6 bases). V was cut by 2 bases and J by 5 bases, with 13 bases left in between. Germline V CDR1 and CDR2: SGHTA, FQGNSA. This CDR3 comprises 15 residues. This CDR3 is CASSLSPAGHNEQFF. CDR3 in DNA: TGTGCCAGCAGCTTATCCCCAGCGGGCCACAATGAGCAGTTCTTC.

This clonotype was seen repeatedly, ten times or more. This chain connects TRBV12-3 or TRBV12-4 to TRBJ2-7; TRBD2 matches at 10 bases. J was trimmed by 4 bases and V by 1 base; bases with no gene match: 4. The CDR3 loop spans 15 amino acids. This chain's CDR3 is CASSLGTSGIYEQYF. As DNA, the CDR3 is TGTGCCAGCAGTTTAGGGACTAGCGGAATTTACGAGCAGTACTTC.

This clonotype turned up a few times. V gene TRBV9 combines with J gene TRBJ2-3; D possibly uses TRBD1 or TRBD2 (6 bases each). Between the trimmed V and J ends, which lost 1 base and 4 bases, there was a span of 10 bases. The CDR3 extends over 14 amino acids. The germline V gene has CDR1 SGDLS and CDR2 YYNGEE. The CDR3 loop is CASSVSGAADTQYF. The CDR3 bases are TGTGCCAGCAGCGTATCGGGGGCCGCAGATACGCAGTATTTT.

In this sample, this clonotype turned up many times. The V and J genes are TRBV24-1 and TRBJ1-1; D is unclear. Germline loops: CDR1 KGHDR, CDR2 SFDVKD. V lost 5 bases and J 7 bases, leaving 19 bases between the germline ends. CDR3 length: 15 residues. The CDR3 coding sequence is TGTGCCACCAGTGCAAATACCGGGATCCCGGGTGAAGCTTTCTTT. Translated: CATSANTGIPGEAFF.

The table lists this clonotype with a few counts. This chain links TRBV29-1 with TRBJ1-1, with 9 bases identical to TRBD1. This CDR3 region has 13 residues. The germline V gene has CDR1 SQVTM and CDR2 ANQGSEA. The J segment lost 1 base and the V segment lost 7 bases, leaving 4 bases of the junction unmatched. The CDR3 spells CSAGTGTNTEAFF. The CDR3 DNA follows: TGCAGCGCAGGGACAGGGACGAACACTGAAGCTTTCTTT.

This sequence joins TRBV28 and TRBJ2-7, with D perhaps TRBD2 (6 bases). With 3 bases removed from V and 2 bases from J, the gap between germline ends came to 17 bases. Germline CDR1 and CDR2: MDHEN and SYDVKM. The CDR3 covers 16 residues. CDR3 nucleotide sequence: TGTGCCAGCAGTTTGCCCATAGGAGGGTTAGCCTACGAGCAGTACTTC. Protein: CASSLPIGGLAYEQYF.

The rearrangement links TRBV25-1 to TRBJ1-1; D call uncertain. Germline-derived CDR1 and CDR2 are MGHDK and SYGVNS. The CDR3 totals 11 residues. V gave up 5 bases and J gave up 6 bases, with 7 bases separating them. CDR3 loop: CASSWGSEAFF. CDR3 sequence (DNA): TGTGCCAGCAGTTGGGGATCTGAAGCTTTCTTT.

The sample holds a few counts of this clonotype. The rearrangement joins TRBV4-3 to TRBJ2-6; tentatively, D is TRBD1 (5 bases). Germline V gene sequence: CDR1 LGHNA, CDR2 YSLEER. Trimming shortened V by 0 bases and J by 0 bases, and 9 bases separated the two germline ends. The CDR3 extends over 17 amino acids. The chain's CDR3 is CASSQDVTASGANVLTF. CDR3 DNA sequence: TGCGCCAGCAGCCAAGATGTGACAGCCTCTGGGGCCAACGTCCTGACTTTC.

This clonotype was seen a few times. This sequence joins TRBV7-9 and TRBJ1-1, with unresolved D. Germline values: CDR1 SEHNR, CDR2 FQNEAQ (reference sequence). V was clipped by 1 base and J by 0 bases, with 9 bases between them. CDR3 length equals 15 residues. CDR3 bases: TGTGCCAGCAGCTTAGGGGGAGCGATGAACACTGAAGCTTTCTTT. Translating it yields CASSLGGAMNTEAFF.

The chain uses TRBV29-1 and TRBJ1-1; 7 nucleotides align to TRBD1. J gave up 6 bases and V 6 bases, and 4 bases lay outside the gene matches. CDR3 length: 11 amino acids. Germline V gives CDR1 SQVTM, CDR2 ANQGSEA. The chain's CDR3 is CSVTGMPEAFF. CDR3 coding DNA: TGCAGCGTGACAGGGATGCCTGAAGCTTTCTTT.

This clonotype was found a few times. The chain carries TRBV6-1 and TRBJ2-7; D might be TRBD1 or TRBD2, each matching 6 bases. Trimming cost V 6 bases and J 4 bases, with 19 bases left between them. In germline, CDR1 is MNHNS, CDR2 SASEGT. The CDR3 is 15 amino acids. CDR3 protein: CASSPVGGIFYEQYF. In DNA, the CDR3 is TGTGCCAGCAGCCCCGTGGGGGGCATCTTTTACGAGCAGTACTTC.